This T cell receptor beta chain was sequenced during a study of cytomegalovirus exposure and HLA in healthy donors. Study-level results: Later on, analysis showed that most CMV-associated TCR beta chains appeared to be HLA-restricted. With later analysis, a missense DCLRE1C variant became linked to TCR beta V- and J-gene trimming.

The CDR3 length is 13 residues. The V gene lost 2 bases and the J gene lost 4 bases, with 8 bases spanning the gap. Germline CDR1 is SGHDN and CDR2 is FVKESK. Despite likely unrecorded immune exposures, the donors were nominally healthy at the time of sampling. As regards this clone: What it binds is unknown.

The PCR employed 60 Vbeta primers together with 13 Jbeta primers. Per the study methods: The count from a later analysis was tens of millions of unique TCR beta chains, 9.5 million to 13 million of them shared. This table comes from immunoSEQ multiplex PCR, and its TCRdb copy is limited to in-frame clones, with some not included. That table furnishes V, J and clone size, whereas the DNA furnished D and trimming. In the table there are roughly 190,000 clones, over 60% of which are singletons. This receptor was identified in a woman between 45 and 60 years old in good health and CMV-seronegative. This chain links TRBV14 with TRBJ1-2; a weak D match, TRBD1 (5 bases). The sample was PBMCs. This chain's CDR3 is CASSQRGSYGYTF. The CDR3 DNA sequence: TGTGCCAGCAGCCAAAGGGGCTCCTATGGCTACACCTTC.